One TCR beta chain is described in this entry. This sample was included in a study of shared clonotypes between healthy human individuals. Overall study: The people who gave samples were a couple of women and a few men aged 18 to 49.

The table came from immunoSEQ multiplex PCR; TCRdb's copy has only in-frame clones and leaves some out. The table shows roughly 2.6 million clones, with around 94% occurring only once. The sequencing sample was made of naive CD4+ T cells sorted from blood. Specified subset: CD45RA+ positively selected. The TCR originated in a man aged 18 to 29 in good health.

The CDR3 reads CASSLTSENYEQYF. The CDR3 nucleotides are TGCGCCAGCAGCCTGACTAGCGAGAACTACGAGCAGTACTTC. The chain recombines TRBV5-1 with TRBJ2-7, with 8 bases that match TRBD2. This CDR3 comprises 14 residues. V was clipped by 4 bases and J by 3 bases; unmatched bases: 6. Germline V lookup: CDR1 SGHRS, CDR2 YFSETQ. Variable domain in full (rest from reference TRBV5-1 and TRBJ2-7): KAGVTQTPRYLIKTRGQQVTLSCSPISGHRSVSWYQQTPGQGLQFLFEYFSETQRNKGNFPGRFSGRQFSNSRSEMNVSTLELGDSALYLCASSLTSENYEQYFGPGTRLTVT.